Shown below are 12 T cell receptor beta chains from a single sample sequenced in a study of Tregs in tolerant kidney transplant recipients. Sequencing used immunoSEQ multiplex PCR; TCRdb keeps in-frame clones, though not all of them. The repertoire includes about 110,000 clones, 90% of them detected once, and 0.34% sits in the top ten. This sample comprised CD4+ T cells from blood, obtained before the transplant. These receptors were obtained from a human donor who received a combined kidney and bone marrow transplant.

This chain connects TRBV11-2 to TRBJ2-1; weak D call: TRBD1 (6 bases). The V gene's germline CDR1 is SGHAT and CDR2 FQNNGV. V gave up 0 bases and J gave up 15 bases, with 15 bases separating them. This CDR3 comprises 13 residues. The chain's CDR3 is CASSLDPRGTRFF. DNA for the CDR3: TGTGCCAGCAGCTTAGATCCTAGGGGGACAAGGTTCTTC.

The V call is TRBV27, the J call TRBJ2-3, with 8 bases aligning to TRBD1. CDR3 length equals 15 residues. CDR1 MNHEY and CDR2 SMNVEV come from the germline V gene (reference sequence). V lost 4 bases, J lost 11 bases, and 14 bases stayed unmatched. The CDR3 nucleotides read TGTGCCAGCAGTTCCGACCCCGACAGGGGTAGTAGGCAGTATTTT. As protein: CASSSDPDRGSRQYF.

In nucleotides, the CDR3 is TGTGCCAGCAGCTTGGAGGCTAGCGGGACTCCCTATGAGCAGTTCTTC. Its translation is CASSLEASGTPYEQFF. The chain employs TRBV5-4 and TRBJ2-1, with TRBD2 identical over 9 bases. Germline V gene data show CDR1 as SGHNT and CDR2 as YYREEE (reference sequence). This CDR3 comprises 16 residues. Trimming took 0 bases from V and 8 from J; bases not matched to a gene: 9.

V is TRBV6-5 and J is TRBJ2-7, with TRBD2 matching over 9 bases. The ends lost 5 bases at V and 2 bases at J; junction bases unmatched: 4. Germline CDR1 and CDR2: MNHEY and SVGAGI. The CDR3 is 14 amino acids. The CDR3 sequence is CASSMTSGTYEQYF. As DNA, the CDR3 is TGTGCCAGCAGTATGACTAGCGGTACCTACGAGCAGTACTTC.

The chain links TRBV4-2 to TRBJ2-2; 9 positions match TRBD2. Germline V gene lookup returns CDR1 LGHNA and CDR2 YNFKEQ. CDR3 length: 18 amino acids. Trimming removed 0 bases from V and 6 bases from J; junction bases left unmatched: 11. The CDR3 region is CASSQEAWGSGRPGELFF. In DNA form, the CDR3 reads TGTGCCAGCAGCCAAGAGGCTTGGGGTAGCGGGAGACCCGGGGAGCTGTTTTTT.

The chain is built from TRBV28 and TRBJ2-7, with D possibly matching TRBD2 (5 bases). The CDR3 contains 12 residues. V was clipped by 6 bases and J by 4 bases, with 10 bases between them. The germline CDR1 and CDR2 sequences are MDHEN and SYDVKM. Written as DNA, the CDR3 is TGTGCCAGCAGCCGGACGGGGTACGAGCAGTACTTC. This translates into CASSRTGYEQYF.

This clone was seen a handful of times. J is TRBJ1-1 and V is TRBV30, with TRBD1 as a possible D gene (6 bases). V lost 5 bases to trimming and J lost 1 base, with 17 bases between them. The CDR3 totals 15 residues. The germline V gene has CDR1 GTSNPN and CDR2 SVGIG (reference sequence). The CDR3 is CAWDKGGRWNTEAFF. The CDR3 nucleotides read TGTGCCTGGGACAAGGGGGGGCGATGGAACACTGAAGCTTTCTTT.

V gene TRBV9 combines with J gene TRBJ2-2; TRBD2 matches 15 bases. V gave up 4 bases and J gave up 4 bases; unmatched junction bases: 5. Germline lookup yields CDR1 SGDLS and CDR2 YYNGEE. CDR3 length: 17 amino acids. In DNA, the CDR3 is TGTGCCAGCAGCCCCCGGACTAGCGGGAGGGGCACCGGGGAGCTGTTTTTT. The encoded protein is CASSPRTSGRGTGELFF.

The chain carries TRBV2 and TRBJ2-6; the D gene is possibly TRBD2 (6 bases). This CDR3 is 16 amino acids long. Trimming stripped 4 bases from V and 2 bases from J, with 12 bases between. Per germline, CDR1 SNHLY and CDR2 FYNNEI. The CDR3 region has the DNA TGTGCCAGCAGTGTGAACGCGGGACCTGGGGCCAACGTCCTGACTTTC. Protein: CASSVNAGPGANVLTF.

The chain couples TRBV6-1 to TRBJ2-3; D is perhaps TRBD2 (6 bases). Trimming pared 5 bases from V and 2 bases from J, leaving 11 bases between. This CDR3 has 14 residues. CDR1 is MNHNS, CDR2 SASEGT, per germline. Written as DNA, the CDR3 is TGTGCCAGCAGTACGGACTACCCCACAGATACGCAGTATTTT. The encoded protein is CASSTDYPTDTQYF.

The CDR3 DNA follows: TGTGCCATCAGCCCCACTAGCGGGGGAACCTACAATGAGCAGTTCTTC. Encoded protein: CAISPTSGGTYNEQFF. The V and J genes are TRBV10-3 and TRBJ2-1, with 11 bases that match TRBD2. V shed 6 bases and J 2 bases; nucleotides not matched to a gene: 6. The CDR3 has 16 amino acids. Germline loops: CDR1 ENHRY, CDR2 SYGVKD.

The chain uses TRBV7-8 and TRBJ1-2, with a tentative D call TRBD1 (6 bases). The CDR3 is made up of 17 amino acids. V lost 5 bases, J lost 5 bases, and 24 bases lay in between. Germline V gives CDR1 SGHVS, CDR2 FQNEAQ. CDR3 amino acids: CASSALGGDSLGYGYTF. CDR3 DNA sequence: TGTGCCAGCAGCGCCTTAGGGGGTGACAGCTTAGGGTATGGCTACACCTTC.